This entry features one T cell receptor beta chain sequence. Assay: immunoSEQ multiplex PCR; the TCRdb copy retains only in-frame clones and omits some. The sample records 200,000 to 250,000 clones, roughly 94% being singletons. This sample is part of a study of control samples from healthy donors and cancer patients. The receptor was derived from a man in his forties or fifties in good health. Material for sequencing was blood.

Here the CDR3 DNA reads TGTGCCAGCAGTCTGTTGCAGGGGGCAGTTGGCTACACCTTC. Its protein product is CASSLLQGAVGYTF. The V and J genes are TRBV28 and TRBJ1-2, with TRBD1 matching 8 bases. CDR3 size: 14 residues. The J segment lost 7 bases and the V segment lost 5 bases, leaving 9 bases of the junction unmatched. Germline V CDR1 and CDR2: MDHEN, SYDVKM.